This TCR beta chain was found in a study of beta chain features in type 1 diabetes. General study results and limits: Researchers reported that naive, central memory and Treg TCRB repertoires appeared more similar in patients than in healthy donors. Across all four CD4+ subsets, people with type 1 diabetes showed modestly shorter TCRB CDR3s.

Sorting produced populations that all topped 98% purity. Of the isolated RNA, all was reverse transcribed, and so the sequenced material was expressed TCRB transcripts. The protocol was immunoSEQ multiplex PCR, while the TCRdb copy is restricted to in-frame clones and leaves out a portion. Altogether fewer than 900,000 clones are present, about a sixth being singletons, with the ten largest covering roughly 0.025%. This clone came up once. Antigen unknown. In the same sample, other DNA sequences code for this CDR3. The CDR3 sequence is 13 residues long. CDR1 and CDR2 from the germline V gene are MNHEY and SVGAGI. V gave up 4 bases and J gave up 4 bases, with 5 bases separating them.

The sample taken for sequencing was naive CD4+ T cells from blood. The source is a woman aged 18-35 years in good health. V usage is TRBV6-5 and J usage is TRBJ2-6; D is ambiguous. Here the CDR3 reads CASSFSGANVLTF. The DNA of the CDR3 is TGTGCCAGCAGTTTTTCAGGGGCCAACGTCCTGACTTTC.